This T cell receptor (beta chain) was retrieved from a study of T cells in Graves' hyperthyroidism and ophthalmopathy. On the study more broadly: Peripheral blood was collected at initial diagnosis, before any treatment.

This clonotype showed up many times. Patients aged 18 to 65 had newly diagnosed hyperthyroidism lasting under 2 months. RNA transcripts served as the template for amplifying TCR beta CDR3 regions. RT-PCR in the first round (using the HTBI primer set) targeted the TCR CDR3. One entry per CDR3 protein results from TCRdb running MiXCR on the multiplex PCR reads. The data contain about 300,000 distinct CDR3 sequences, around 13% of them seen just once; the ten biggest clones take up less than 8%. This CDR3 spans 15 amino acids. J was trimmed by 3 bases and V by 5 bases; bases with no gene match: 7. The sequence derives from a woman in her thirties or forties with Graves' hyperthyroidism. The rearrangement links TRBV12-3 or TRBV12-4 to TRBJ2-3; 8 positions match TRBD2. Sequencing used blood. CDR3: CASSIKRGHTDTQYF. Here the CDR3 DNA reads TGTGCCAGCAGTATAAAGCGGGGGCATACAGATACGCAGTATTTT.